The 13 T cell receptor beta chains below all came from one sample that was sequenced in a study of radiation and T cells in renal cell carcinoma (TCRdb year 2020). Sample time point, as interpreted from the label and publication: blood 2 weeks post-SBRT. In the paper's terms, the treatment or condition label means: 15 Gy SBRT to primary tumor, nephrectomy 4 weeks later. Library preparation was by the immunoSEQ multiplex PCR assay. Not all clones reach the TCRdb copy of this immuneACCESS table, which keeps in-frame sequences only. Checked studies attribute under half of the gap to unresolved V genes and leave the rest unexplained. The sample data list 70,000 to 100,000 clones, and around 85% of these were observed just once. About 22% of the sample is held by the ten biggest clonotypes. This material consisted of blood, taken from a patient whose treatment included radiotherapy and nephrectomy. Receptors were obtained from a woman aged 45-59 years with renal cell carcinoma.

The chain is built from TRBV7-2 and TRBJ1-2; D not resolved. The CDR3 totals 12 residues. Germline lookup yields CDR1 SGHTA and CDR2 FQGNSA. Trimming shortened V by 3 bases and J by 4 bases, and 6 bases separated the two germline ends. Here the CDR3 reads CASSLAGYGYTF. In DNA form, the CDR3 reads TGTGCCAGCAGCTTGGCGGGCTATGGCTACACCTTC.

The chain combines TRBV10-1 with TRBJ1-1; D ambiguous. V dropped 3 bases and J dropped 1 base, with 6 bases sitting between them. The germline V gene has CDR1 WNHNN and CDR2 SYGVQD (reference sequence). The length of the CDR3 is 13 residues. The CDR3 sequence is CASSERANTEAFF. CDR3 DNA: TGCGCCAGCAGTGAACGAGCGAACACTGAAGCTTTCTTT.

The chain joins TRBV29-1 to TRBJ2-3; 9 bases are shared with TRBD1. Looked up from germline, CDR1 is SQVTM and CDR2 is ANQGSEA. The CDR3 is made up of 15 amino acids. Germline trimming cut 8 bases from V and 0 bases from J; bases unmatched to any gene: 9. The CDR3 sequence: CSTRTGVGSTDTQYF. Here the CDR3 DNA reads TGCAGCACCCGGACAGGGGTGGGTAGCACAGATACGCAGTATTTT.

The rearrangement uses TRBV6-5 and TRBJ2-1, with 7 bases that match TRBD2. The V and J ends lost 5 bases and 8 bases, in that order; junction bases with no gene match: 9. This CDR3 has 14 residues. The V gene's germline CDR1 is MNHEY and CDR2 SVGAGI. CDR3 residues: CASSLSGPIDEQFF. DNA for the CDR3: TGTGCCAGCAGTCTTAGCGGGCCGATAGATGAGCAGTTCTTC.

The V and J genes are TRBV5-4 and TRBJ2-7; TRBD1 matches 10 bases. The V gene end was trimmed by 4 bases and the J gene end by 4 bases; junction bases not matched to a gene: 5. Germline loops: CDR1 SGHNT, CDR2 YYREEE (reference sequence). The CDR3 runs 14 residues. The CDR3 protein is CASSGGDRGYEQYF. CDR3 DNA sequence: TGTGCCAGCAGCGGGGGGGACAGGGGTTACGAGCAGTACTTC.

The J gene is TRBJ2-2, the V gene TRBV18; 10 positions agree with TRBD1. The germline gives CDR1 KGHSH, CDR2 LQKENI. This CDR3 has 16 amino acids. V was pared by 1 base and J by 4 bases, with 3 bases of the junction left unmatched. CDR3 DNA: TGTGCCAGCTCACCACAGGGGACAGGGGTCACCGGGGAGCTGTTTTTT. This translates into CASSPQGTGVTGELFF.

Here the CDR3 reads CASRPDRGPTYEQYF. The CDR3 region has the DNA TGTGCCAGCAGACCTGACAGGGGCCCTACCTACGAGCAGTACTTC. The chain joins TRBV6-5 to TRBJ2-7, with TRBD1 matching over 8 bases. The CDR3 runs to 15 residues. The germline V gene encodes CDR1 MNHEY and CDR2 SVGAGI. Trimming took 6 bases from V and 2 from J; bases not matched to a gene: 9.

In DNA form, the CDR3 reads TGTGCCAGCAGCGCTGACTTGTCTCAAGAGACCCAGTACTTC. Its translation is CASSADLSQETQYF. This chain joins TRBV9 and TRBJ2-5; D gene uncertain. V was cut by 3 bases and J by 2 bases, with 11 bases left in between. Germline CDR1 is SGDLS and CDR2 is YYNGEE. The CDR3 is 14 amino acids. Full variable domain (missing parts from reference TRBV9 and TRBJ2-5): DSGVTQTPKHLITATGQRVTLRCSPRSGDLSVYWYQQSLDQGLQFLIQYYNGEERAKGNILERFSAQQFPDLHSELNLSSLELGDSALYFCASSADLSQETQYFGPGTRLLVL.

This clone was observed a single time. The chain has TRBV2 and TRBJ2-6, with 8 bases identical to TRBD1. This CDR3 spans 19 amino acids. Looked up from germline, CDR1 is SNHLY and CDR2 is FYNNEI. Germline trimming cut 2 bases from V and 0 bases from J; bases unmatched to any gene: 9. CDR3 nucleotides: TGTGCCAGCAGTGAATGGGGGGACAGGCCCCGCTCTGGGGCCAACGTCCTGACTTTC. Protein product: CASSEWGDRPRSGANVLTF.

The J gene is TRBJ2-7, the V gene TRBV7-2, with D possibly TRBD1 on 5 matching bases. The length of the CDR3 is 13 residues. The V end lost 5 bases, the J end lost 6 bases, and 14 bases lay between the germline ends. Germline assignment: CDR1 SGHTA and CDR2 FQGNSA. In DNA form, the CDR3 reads TGTGCCAGCAGCCCATATCAGGGTTCCGAGCAGTACTTC. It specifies CASSPYQGSEQYF.

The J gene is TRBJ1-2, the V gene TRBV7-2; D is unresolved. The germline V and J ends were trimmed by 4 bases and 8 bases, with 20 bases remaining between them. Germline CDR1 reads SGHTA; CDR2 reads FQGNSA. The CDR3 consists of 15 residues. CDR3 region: CASSSEHGVAGGYTF. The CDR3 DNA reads TGTGCCAGCAGCTCGGAGCATGGGGTTGCGGGGGGCTACACCTTC.

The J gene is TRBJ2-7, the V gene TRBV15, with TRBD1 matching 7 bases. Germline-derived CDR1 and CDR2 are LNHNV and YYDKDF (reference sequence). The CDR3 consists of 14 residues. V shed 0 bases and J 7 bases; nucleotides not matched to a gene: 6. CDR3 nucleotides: TGTGCCACCAGCAGAGATCGGGCAGGGGGTGAGCAGTACTTC. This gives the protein CATSRDRAGGEQYF.

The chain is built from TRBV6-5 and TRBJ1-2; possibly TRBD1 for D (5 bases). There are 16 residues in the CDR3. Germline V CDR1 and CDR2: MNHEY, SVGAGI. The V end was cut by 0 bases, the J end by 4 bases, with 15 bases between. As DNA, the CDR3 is TGTGCCAGCAGTTACTCGATGAGGGGCGCAGGCTATGGCTACACCTTC. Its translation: CASSYSMRGAGYGYTF.